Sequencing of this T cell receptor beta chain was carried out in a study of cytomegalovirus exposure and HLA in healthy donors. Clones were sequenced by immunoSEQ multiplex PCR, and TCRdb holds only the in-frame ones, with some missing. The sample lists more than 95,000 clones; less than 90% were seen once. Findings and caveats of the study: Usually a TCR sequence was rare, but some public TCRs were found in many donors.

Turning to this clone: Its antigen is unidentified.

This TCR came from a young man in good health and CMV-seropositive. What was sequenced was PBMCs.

The DNA of the CDR3 is TGTGCCAGCAGTCATCGGGACACTCAGTTCTTC. Protein product: CASSHRDTQFF. V gene TRBV6-1 combines with J gene TRBJ2-1; possible D gene TRBD1, 6 bases. Germline CDR1 is MNHNS and CDR2 is SASEGT. Trimming removed 5 bases at V and 13 bases at J, with 12 bases between. CDR3 length: 11 residues.